These 15 T cell receptor beta chains came from one sample sequenced in a study of blood T cells in healthy people across ages. A sample-barcoded 5' primer and a J-beta primer mix were used in a second PCR of about 6 to 11 cycles. From the 5' RACE reads, TCRdb called clonotypes with MiXCR, one entry per CDR3 protein. The sample shows about 640,000 distinct CDR3 sequences, 58% of them seen only once. Input material: blood. The receptors were gathered from a man between 60 and 75 years old in good health.

The gene calls are TRBV20-1 and TRBJ2-3; TRBD2 aligns across 10 bases. CDR3 length: 16 amino acids. Losses at the gene ends were 4 bases for V and 2 bases for J; bases not matched to a gene: 9. The germline CDR1 and CDR2 sequences are DFQATT and SNEGSKA (reference sequence). The CDR3 DNA sequence: TGCAGTGCTATCGCCGGGACTAGCGAATACACAGATACGCAGTATTTT. This codes for CSAIAGTSEYTDTQYF.

V is TRBV20-1 and J is TRBJ2-7; 9 bases fit TRBD2. Germline values: CDR1 DFQATT, CDR2 SNEGSKA (reference sequence). Trimming removed 6 bases from V and 0 bases from J; junction bases left unmatched: 3. This CDR3 region has 13 residues. The CDR3 loop reads CSARTSVSYEQYF. The CDR3 region has the DNA TGCAGTGCGAGGACTAGCGTCTCCTACGAGCAGTACTTC.

The chain links TRBV20-1 to TRBJ2-5, with D perhaps TRBD2 (6 bases). Between the trimmed V and J ends, which lost 6 bases and 5 bases, there was a span of 16 bases. Germline lookup yields CDR1 DFQATT and CDR2 SNEGSKA (reference sequence). The length of the CDR3 is 13 residues. As DNA, the CDR3 is TGCAGTGCCCTCAGTTCCCGGGAGGAGACCCAGTACTTC. This gives the protein CSALSSREETQYF.

This chain links TRBV7-8 with TRBJ1-1, with a possible D match to TRBD1 (5 bases). The CDR3 runs to 16 residues. The germline V gene encodes CDR1 SGHVS and CDR2 FQNEAQ. V lost 3 bases and J lost 2, with 16 bases in between. The CDR3 reads CASSFRRGMANTEAFF. The CDR3 nucleotides read TGTGCCAGCAGCTTTCGCCGGGGGATGGCAAACACTGAAGCTTTCTTT.

This sequence joins TRBV18 and TRBJ2-7, with 7 positions matching TRBD1. The J segment lost 6 bases and the V segment lost 3 bases, leaving 2 bases of the junction unmatched. The CDR3 extends over 12 amino acids. Germline V gives CDR1 KGHSH, CDR2 LQKENI. This CDR3 reads CASSPTGTEQYF. CDR3 bases: TGTGCCAGCTCACCGACAGGGACCGAGCAGTACTTC.

The chain links TRBV11-2 to TRBJ2-4, with D unclear. Matching the DNA end better, TRBJ2-5 makes the J call doubtful. Germline CDR1 is SGHAT and CDR2 is FQNNGV. The CDR3 loop spans 13 amino acids. CDR3 sequence (DNA): TGTGCCAGCAGCTTAGTCACCCAAGAGACCCAGTACTTC. This codes for CASSLVTQETQYF.

As DNA, the CDR3 is TGTGCCAGCAGTTCAGCCCTTTGGGGAGCGAGTTATCAGCCCCAGCATTTT. It yields the protein CASSSALWGASYQPQHF. The chain couples TRBV28 to TRBJ1-5, with no clear D. The CDR3 covers 17 residues. The germline CDR1 and CDR2 sequences are MDHEN and SYDVKM. V was clipped by 4 bases and J by 5 bases, with 21 bases between them.

This rearrangement joins TRBV20-1 to TRBJ2-7; D remains ambiguous. Trimming removed 3 bases from V and 0 bases from J, with 15 bases in between. This CDR3 has 15 amino acids. Germline lookup yields CDR1 DFQATT and CDR2 SNEGSKA (reference sequence). The CDR3: CSASQVGLYSYEQYF. The CDR3 DNA is TGCAGTGCTAGTCAGGTCGGGCTCTACTCCTACGAGCAGTACTTC.

This chain joins TRBV29-1 and TRBJ1-4, with a weak D call TRBD1 (5 bases). Germline loops: CDR1 SQVTM, CDR2 ANQGSEA. V was shortened by 4 bases and J by 0 bases, with 18 bases between the two germline ends. CDR3 size: 17 residues. As DNA, the CDR3 is TGCAGCGTTGTTGTGCCAGGGTCTGGTGCAACTAATGAAAAACTGTTTTTT. It codes for CSVVVPGSGATNEKLFF.

This sequence joins TRBV20-1 and TRBJ2-5; TRBD2 matches at 7 bases. Germline V gene sequence: CDR1 DFQATT, CDR2 SNEGSKA (reference sequence). The V gene end was trimmed by 3 bases and the J gene end by 8 bases; junction bases not matched to a gene: 12. This CDR3 is built from 14 residues. For the CDR3, the DNA is TGCAGTGCTAGTGCGGGGGATCAGAAGAGAACCCAGTACTTC. This translates into CSASAGDQKRTQYF.

This chain links TRBV2 with TRBJ2-4; D is possibly TRBD1 (5 bases). From germline, CDR1 is SNHLY and CDR2 FYNNEI. The length of the CDR3 is 13 residues. With 8 bases removed from V and 0 bases from J, the gap between germline ends came to 8 bases. Here the CDR3 reads CASGRGAKNIQYF. CDR3 in DNA: TGTGCCAGCGGTAGGGGAGCCAAAAACATTCAGTACTTC.

A single count supports this clonotype. The chain is built from TRBV4-2 and TRBJ2-5, with a possible D match to TRBD2 (6 bases). The CDR3 has 16 amino acids. V lost 1 base and J 1 base, leaving 13 bases between the germline ends. Germline lookup yields CDR1 LGHNA and CDR2 YNFKEQ. CDR3: CASSQVGTDPQETQYF. For the CDR3, the DNA is TGTGCCAGCAGCCAAGTGGGGACTGACCCCCAAGAGACCCAGTACTTC.

A few counts support this clonotype. The chain employs TRBV20-1 and TRBJ1-2; D unresolved. The CDR3 consists of 13 residues. Trimming cost V 1 base and J 2 bases, with 8 bases left between them. CDR1 is DFQATT, CDR2 SNEGSKA, per germline (reference sequence). The CDR3 spells CSARGTGNYGYTF. DNA of the CDR3: TGCAGTGCTAGAGGGACCGGGAACTATGGCTACACCTTC.

The CDR3 region is CASSPDSRPVNTEAFF. The DNA of the CDR3 is TGTGCCAGCAGCCCGGACAGTCGCCCTGTAAACACTGAAGCTTTCTTT. The rearrangement uses TRBV9 and TRBJ1-1, with D tentatively TRBD1 (6 bases). There are 16 residues in the CDR3. The germline CDR1 and CDR2 sequences are SGDLS and YYNGEE. Trimming took off 4 bases at V and 2 bases at J, with 18 bases between the two ends.

The chain uses TRBV5-1 and TRBJ2-3, with D unresolved. Trimming removed 0 bases from V and 0 bases from J, with 8 bases in between. CDR1 is SGHRS and CDR2 is YFSETQ in the germline V gene. This CDR3 has 15 residues. CDR3 coding DNA: TGCGCCAGCAGCTTGGGGCGGCCAAGCACAGATACGCAGTATTTT. Amino acid sequence: CASSLGRPSTDTQYF.